These 18 T cell receptor beta chains originate from one sample sequenced in a study of T-cell memory formation after mild COVID-19 (TCRdb year 2021). The library was built by means of 5' RACE. The sequencer was an Illumina NovaSeq 6000. The public reads were quality trimmed at Q25 with fastp and then assembled into clones with MiXCR by TCRdb, keeping productive beta chains. Every distinct CDR3 protein forms one entry, paired with its most common genes and DNA. In this sample the table shows 130,000 to 150,000 distinct CDR3 sequences, 6% to 7% of which occur a single time. The ten largest clones add up to approximately 2.2% of the sample. Specimen: PBMCs or a T cell subset sorted from them (not recorded which). The source of these receptors is an adult woman who had mild COVID-19 (a few samples of this study predate the infection). The sample titles of this study are shuffled in the database, so cell type and time point are left out; the donor was told from shared clones.

Many counts were recorded for this clonotype. The chain combines TRBV5-6 with TRBJ2-7; TRBD1 matches at 8 bases. This CDR3 comprises 15 residues. The V gene end was trimmed by 2 bases and the J gene end by 0 bases; junction bases not matched to a gene: 4. Germline V gives CDR1 SGHDT, CDR2 YYEEEE. The CDR3 region is CASSLLGQASYEQYF. The CDR3 bases are TGTGCCAGCAGCTTATTGGGACAGGCCTCCTACGAGCAGTACTTC.

A few counts support this clonotype. The V call is TRBV29-1, the J call TRBJ1-1, with D possibly TRBD1 on 5 matching bases. Trimming cost V 5 bases and J 7 bases, with 11 bases left between them. The CDR3 contains 11 residues. The germline V gene has CDR1 SQVTM and CDR2 ANQGSEA. CDR3 residues: CSVSGRSEAFF. The DNA for the CDR3 is TGCAGCGTTTCGGGACGGAGTGAAGCTTTCTTT.

The chain combines TRBV14 with TRBJ2-1; 7 bases map to TRBD1. CDR1 is SGHDN, CDR2 FVKESK, per germline. This CDR3 is 16 amino acids long. V trimming: 4 bases; J trimming: 4 bases; junction bases outside the gene matches: 10. The CDR3 here is CASSPYLGQSYNEQFF. Written as DNA, the CDR3 is TGTGCCAGCAGCCCCTACCTGGGACAGTCATACAATGAGCAGTTCTTC. Full variable domain (missing parts from reference TRBV14 and TRBJ2-1): EAGVTQFPSHSVIEKGQTVTLRCDPISGHDNLYWYRRVMGKEIKFLLHFVKESKQDESGMPNNRFLAERTGGTYSTLKVQPAELEDSGVYFCASSPYLGQSYNEQFFGPGTRLTVL.

The chain recombines TRBV9 with TRBJ2-7, with TRBD2 matching over 8 bases. V shed 6 bases, J shed 6 bases, and the junction held 5 bases outside the gene matches. CDR1 and CDR2 from the germline V gene are SGDLS and YYNGEE. The CDR3 runs 12 residues. The CDR3 sequence is CASIEAGVEQYF. For the CDR3, the DNA is TGTGCCAGCATCGAAGCGGGAGTCGAGCAGTACTTC.

The gene calls are TRBV7-2 and TRBJ2-1; possibly TRBD1 for D (7 bases). Germline CDR1 reads SGHTA; CDR2 reads FQGNSA. The CDR3 is 16 residues long. Trimming shortened V by 5 bases and J by 7 bases, and 21 bases separated the two germline ends. DNA of the CDR3: TGTGCCAGCAGCCCCACGACAGGGAGGTTACGTAATGAGCAGTTCTTC. Its protein is CASSPTTGRLRNEQFF.

This clonotype was seen a few times. V gene TRBV6-1 combines with J gene TRBJ2-7; 7 bases line up with TRBD2. Trimming took 3 bases from V and 3 from J; bases not matched to a gene: 5. This CDR3 spans 14 amino acids. Germline CDR1 MNHNS, CDR2 SASEGT. The CDR3 region has the DNA TGTGCCAGCAGTGAGACTAGCCGCATCTACGAGCAGTACTTC. It yields the protein CASSETSRIYEQYF.

In its sample, this clonotype was seen many times. The V gene is TRBV6-1, the J gene TRBJ2-1, with a possible D match to TRBD1 (6 bases). CDR1 MNHNS and CDR2 SASEGT come from the germline V gene. This CDR3 has 13 amino acids. The V end was cut by 5 bases, the J end by 4 bases, with 9 bases between. The CDR3 bases are TGTGCCAGCAGTATAGGACAGTACAATGAGCAGTTCTTC. It translates to CASSIGQYNEQFF.

This clonotype came up many times. Its ends do not fully match the called genes, so a read error is possible. This chain uses TRBV7-7 with TRBJ2-1; 11 nucleotides agree with TRBD2. Germline lookup yields CDR1 SSHAT and CDR2 FNYEAQ (reference sequence). The CDR3 covers 15 residues. The DNA for the CDR3 is TGTGCTAGCAGCTTAGGGGGACTAGCGGACAATGAGCAGTTCTTC. This translates into CASSLGGLADNEQFF.

This clonotype was seen ten or more times. The chain links TRBV29-1 to TRBJ2-2; weak D call: TRBD1 (5 bases). In germline, CDR1 is SQVTM, CDR2 ANQGSEA. Trimming stripped 4 bases from V and 0 bases from J, with 6 bases between. CDR3 length: 13 amino acids. The CDR3 loop reads CSVGQSNTGELFF. The CDR3 bases are TGCAGCGTTGGACAGTCGAACACCGGGGAGCTGTTTTTT.

This clonotype came up many times. V and J are TRBV11-2 and TRBJ2-1, with TRBD1 as a possible D gene (6 bases). This CDR3 region has 15 residues. V lost 1 base, J lost 6 bases, and 13 bases lay in between. CDR1 SGHAT and CDR2 FQNNGV come from the germline V gene. The CDR3 DNA sequence: TGTGCCAGCAGCTTAGTTCAGGGGTTCAGCAATGAGCAGTTCTTC. It translates to CASSLVQGFSNEQFF.

V usage is TRBV3-1 and J usage is TRBJ2-3, with 11 bases that match TRBD2. This CDR3 region has 17 residues. The V and J ends lost 4 bases and 5 bases, in that order; junction bases with no gene match: 11. The germline V gene has CDR1 LGHDT and CDR2 YNNKEL (reference sequence). The DNA of the CDR3 is TGTGCCAGCAGCCCCTTAGCGGGAGGGCCCTCGGAAGATACGCAGTATTTT. This codes for CASSPLAGGPSEDTQYF.

This clonotype was observed at least ten times. The V gene is TRBV9, the J gene TRBJ2-1; 7 bases are shared with TRBD1. CDR3 length: 15 residues. Unmatched junction bases numbered 11, after V lost 4 bases and J lost 7 bases. In germline, CDR1 is SGDLS, CDR2 YYNGEE. CDR3 bases: TGTGCCAGCAGCCCACAAGGGAAGACAGGGAATGAGCAGTTCTTC. Translating gives CASSPQGKTGNEQFF. Using reference TRBV9 and TRBJ2-1 for the parts outside the CDR3, the full variable domain is DSGVTQTPKHLITATGQRVTLRCSPRSGDLSVYWYQQSLDQGLQFLIQYYNGEERAKGNILERFSAQQFPDLHSELNLSSLELGDSALYFCASSPQGKTGNEQFFGPGTRLTVL.

This clonotype showed up just a few times. The chain employs TRBV3-1 and TRBJ1-1; a possible D gene is TRBD1 (6 bases). The CDR3 is 14 amino acids. Between the trimmed V and J ends, which lost 5 bases and 2 bases, there was a span of 12 bases. Germline lookup yields CDR1 LGHDT and CDR2 YNNKEL (reference sequence). CDR3 nucleotides: TGTGCCAGCAGCGTGGGACACGAAAACACTGAAGCTTTCTTT. Translated, it gives CASSVGHENTEAFF.

This clonotype was counted at least ten times. The genes are TRBV5-1 and TRBJ1-1, with D possibly TRBD1 on 5 matching bases. V was cut by 3 bases and J by 11 bases, with 17 bases left in between. This CDR3 has 13 amino acids. Germline CDR1 and CDR2: SGHRS and YFSETQ. This CDR3 is CASSSTQTARAFF. Here the CDR3 DNA reads TGCGCCAGCAGCTCGACCCAGACAGCGCGGGCTTTCTTT.

This clonotype was seen many times. DNA for the CDR3: TGTGCCAGCAGCCTTAGCGGGAGAGTCACAGATACGCAGTATTTT. Its protein product is CASSLSGRVTDTQYF. The gene calls are TRBV27 and TRBJ2-3, with 9 positions matching TRBD2. Germline trimming cut 6 bases from V and 2 bases from J; bases unmatched to any gene: 6. Germline V CDR1 and CDR2: MNHEY, SMNVEV (reference sequence). The CDR3 totals 15 residues.

The chain has TRBV10-3 and TRBJ1-1; weak D call: TRBD1 (5 bases). CDR1 and CDR2 from the germline V gene are ENHRY and SYGVKD. The CDR3 is made up of 15 amino acids. The CDR3 DNA reads TGTAACACCAGCACCCCGGGGCGCCGAAACACTGAAGCTTTCTTT. It specifies CNTSTPGRRNTEAFF.

The sample holds many counts of this clonotype. The chain is built from TRBV7-8 and TRBJ2-1, with D hard to call. The V gene lost 5 bases and the J gene lost 4 bases, with 9 bases spanning the gap. Germline CDR1 and CDR2: SGHVS and FQNEAQ. The CDR3 is 13 amino acids. The CDR3 spells CASSPRIYNEQFF. The CDR3 DNA sequence: TGTGCCAGCAGCCCCAGGATTTACAATGAGCAGTTCTTC.

Only a few counts were recorded for this clonotype. The chain combines TRBV7-8 with TRBJ1-1; D is unclear. Trimming left V 7 bases short and J 5 bases short, with 23 bases between. The CDR3 length is 16 residues. Germline CDR1 and CDR2: SGHVS and FQNEAQ. The CDR3, as DNA: TGTGCCAGCACCCCTAGCGGAACCCTCGCGGGGACTGAAGCTTTCTTT. It encodes CASTPSGTLAGTEAFF.